The 16 T cell receptor beta chains in this list originate from one sample, sequenced in a study of cytomegalovirus exposure and HLA in healthy donors. The PCR contained 60 Vbeta and 13 Jbeta primers. TCRdb keeps only in-frame clones here, not all; method: immunoSEQ multiplex PCR. The ten top clones account for about 2.3%, within a sample of about 140,000 clones. The sequencing input was PBMCs. All receptors derive from a woman younger than 35 in good health and CMV-seronegative.

The J gene is TRBJ1-5, the V gene TRBV4-1, with D unclear. V was pared by 5 bases and J by 3 bases, with 14 bases between. This CDR3 is 15 amino acids long. CDR1 is MGHRA, CDR2 YSYEKL, per germline. For the CDR3, the DNA is TGCGCCAGCAGCTATCGGGAAAGCTCCAATCAGCCCCAGCATTTT. This translates into CASSYRESSNQPQHF.

CDR3 sequence (DNA): TGTGCCAGCAGCTTAAGGGCGGGAGGGCATATATATTACGAGCAGTACTTC. Residues: CASSLRAGGHIYYEQYF. V gene TRBV13 combines with J gene TRBJ2-7; 9 bases match TRBD2. J lost 4 bases, V lost 2 bases, and 12 bases had no gene match. The CDR3 extends over 17 amino acids. Germline CDR1 reads PRHDT; CDR2 reads FYEKMQ (reference sequence).

V usage is TRBV7-3 and J usage is TRBJ2-5, with 7 bases lining up with TRBD2. This CDR3 is 15 amino acids long. The germline V gene encodes CDR1 SGHTA and CDR2 FQGTGA. The ends lost 4 bases at V and 1 base at J; junction bases unmatched: 6. The chain's CDR3 is CASSSAGTIQETQYF. The CDR3 coding sequence is TGTGCCAGCAGCTCTGCCGGGACTATCCAAGAGACCCAGTACTTC.

The rearrangement uses TRBV11-1 and TRBJ2-3, with a possible D match to TRBD1 (6 bases). The CDR3 totals 17 residues. CDR1 SGHAT and CDR2 FQDESV come from the germline V gene (reference sequence). V was cut by 5 bases and J by 2 bases, with 20 bases left in between. The CDR3 nucleotides read TGTGCCAGCAGCCCTCAGGACAGAGGGATCATCACAGATACGCAGTATTTT. Protein product: CASSPQDRGIITDTQYF.

The rearrangement joins TRBV5-4 to TRBJ2-5; D call uncertain. The J call may not be correct, given that the DNA end is closer to TRBJ2-7. In germline, CDR1 is SGHNT, CDR2 YYREEE (reference sequence). The CDR3 length is 16 residues. CDR3 DNA sequence: TGTGCCAGCAGCTTGGATGCGGCAGCCACTGGGTACGAGCAGTACTTC. It specifies CASSLDAAATGYEQYF.

The chain couples TRBV11-2 to TRBJ2-3, with 7 positions matching TRBD2. The germline V gene has CDR1 SGHAT and CDR2 FQNNGV. V dropped 5 bases and J dropped 3; count of bases not matched to a gene: 5. This CDR3 comprises 14 residues. DNA for the CDR3: TGTGCCAGCAGCCCTGGGGGGGGAACAGATACGCAGTATTTT. Its translation is CASSPGGGTDTQYF.

This chain connects TRBV7-3 to TRBJ2-2; D is possibly TRBD2 (6 bases). This CDR3 has 14 residues. CDR1 and CDR2 (germline): SGHTA, FQGTGA. V was clipped by 3 bases and J by 5 bases, with 10 bases between them. The DNA for the CDR3 is TGTGCCAGCAGCTTGGCGGGGCCAACCGGGGAGCTGTTTTTT. It is translated as CASSLAGPTGELFF.

The chain combines TRBV5-4 with TRBJ2-7; 7 nucleotides match TRBD1. V lost 4 bases and J lost 3; bases outside the gene matches: 4. CDR3 length equals 13 residues. Germline V CDR1 and CDR2: SGHNT, YYREEE (reference sequence). This CDR3 is CASSQDRSYEQYF. CDR3 nucleotide sequence: TGTGCCAGCAGCCAGGACAGGAGCTACGAGCAGTACTTC. Filled out from reference TRBV5-4 and TRBJ2-7, the complete variable domain reads ETGVTQSPTHLIKTRGQQVTLRCSSQSGHNTVSWYQQALGQGPQFIFQYYREEENGRGNFPPRFSGLQFPNYSSELNVNALELDDSALYLCASSQDRSYEQYFGPGTRLTVT.

V gene TRBV28 combines with J gene TRBJ2-3; 8 bases fit TRBD1. Per germline, CDR1 MDHEN and CDR2 SYDVKM. V lost 6 bases to trimming and J lost 1 base; unmatched junction nucleotides: 0. The CDR3 contains 13 residues. CDR3 coding DNA: TGTGCCAGCAGGACAGGGGGCACAGATACGCAGTATTTT. It codes for CASRTGGTDTQYF.

The V call is TRBV12-5, the J call TRBJ2-1, with D perhaps matching TRBD1 (6 bases). Trimming cost V 9 bases and J 4 bases, with 13 bases left between them. In germline, CDR1 is LGHNT, CDR2 FRNRAP. This CDR3 has 13 residues. The CDR3 spells CASAGTPYNEQFF. The CDR3 region has the DNA TGTGCTAGCGCTGGGACACCATACAATGAGCAGTTCTTC. The entire variable domain, with the rest obtained from reference TRBV12-5 and TRBJ2-1, is as follows: DARVTQTPRHKVTEMGQEVTMRCQPILGHNTVFWYRQTMMQGLELLAYFRNRAPLDDSGMPKDRFSAEMPDATLATLKIQPSEPRDSAVYFCASAGTPYNEQFFGPGTRLTVL.

CDR3 loop: CASSMDSNYGYTF. CDR3 nucleotide sequence: TGTGCCAGTAGTATGGACAGCAACTATGGCTACACCTTC. The chain is built from TRBV19 and TRBJ1-2, with a tentative D call TRBD1 (6 bases). The germline V gene encodes CDR1 LNHDA and CDR2 SQIVND (reference sequence). This CDR3 spans 13 amino acids. V lost 3 bases and J 2 bases, leaving 7 bases between the germline ends.

This chain uses TRBV19 with TRBJ1-1, with D possibly TRBD1 on 6 matching bases. This CDR3 is built from 15 residues. Germline CDR1 reads LNHDA; CDR2 reads SQIVND (reference sequence). The V and J ends lost 4 bases and 3 bases respectively, with 15 bases between them. The CDR3 sequence: CASSTNRVGDTEAFF. The CDR3 coding sequence is TGTGCCAGTAGTACCAACAGGGTCGGGGACACTGAAGCTTTCTTT. Complete variable domain (other parts from reference TRBV19 and TRBJ1-1): DGGITQSPKYLFRKEGQNVTLSCEQNLNHDAMYWYRQDPGQGLRLIYYSQIVNDFQKGDIAEGYSVSREKKESFPLTVTSAQKNPTAFYLCASSTNRVGDTEAFFGQGTRLTVV.

The V and J genes are TRBV9 and TRBJ2-5; D is possibly TRBD1 (6 bases). The germline V gene encodes CDR1 SGDLS and CDR2 YYNGEE. The CDR3 consists of 14 residues. Trimming pared 3 bases from V and 5 bases from J, leaving 14 bases between. This chain's CDR3 is CASSAQGTSETQYF. The DNA of the CDR3 is TGTGCCAGCAGCGCACAAGGGACATCGGAGACCCAGTACTTC.

The J gene is TRBJ2-2, the V gene TRBV7-3, with a possible D match to TRBD1 (5 bases). Trimming removed 5 bases from V and 5 bases from J, with 12 bases in between. The germline CDR1 and CDR2 sequences are SGHTA and FQGTGA. This CDR3 region has 14 residues. This chain's CDR3 is CASSPVSGTGELFF. The CDR3 coding sequence is TGTGCCAGCAGCCCCGTTTCAGGGACCGGGGAGCTGTTTTTT.

The chain links TRBV6-1 to TRBJ2-7; TRBD1 aligns across 11 bases. The CDR3 is 16 residues long. The germline V gene encodes CDR1 MNHNS and CDR2 SASEGT. V lost 3 bases to trimming and J lost 2 bases; unmatched junction nucleotides: 6. The CDR3 region is CASSEGGTGGPYEQYV. CDR3 nucleotide sequence: TGTGCCAGCAGTGAGGGTGGGACAGGGGGTCCCTACGAGCAGTACGTC.

The chain recombines TRBV27 with TRBJ1-2; D is ambiguous. V was trimmed by 3 bases and J by 7 bases, leaving 15 bases between them. Germline V gene sequence: CDR1 MNHEY, CDR2 SMNVEV (reference sequence). CDR3 size: 14 residues. The CDR3 DNA follows: TGTGCCAGCAGTTTCTCCAGAGGGAGGAGTGGCTACACCTTC. Translated: CASSFSRGRSGYTF.